The rows below give T cell receptor beta chains drawn from one sample of a study of cytomegalovirus exposure and HLA in healthy donors. Produced via immunoSEQ multiplex PCR; TCRdb's table is partial and in-frame only. Of approximately 150,000 clones in the sample, approximately 90% were seen once. What was sequenced was PBMCs. The receptors come from a woman in her twenties or thirties in good health and CMV-seronegative. Both conserved end residues are part of each CDR3. The D gene is left open where the match is weak. The listing skips clone size in some rows; elsewhere it reads once, few, many or a size class.

size: -; D: TRBD2; J: TRBJ2-1; V: TRBV25-1; CDR3: CASGSGAGKFF; DNA: TGTGCCAGCGGCAGCGGGGCGGGGAAGTTCTTC
size: -; D: TRBD2; J: TRBJ2-2; V: TRBV27; CDR3: CASSGLAGVVAGELFF; DNA: TGTGCCAGCAGTGGACTAGCGGGAGTGGTGGCCGGGGAGCTGTTTTTT
size: -; D: -; J: TRBJ1-5; V: TRBV6-4; CDR3: CASSQDYSNQPQHF; DNA: TGTGCCAGCAGCCAGGACTATAGCAATCAGCCCCAGCATTTT
size: -; D: -; J: TRBJ2-7; V: TRBV28; CDR3: CASSLSSWREQYF; DNA: TGTGCCAGCAGTTTGAGCAGCTGGAGGGAGCAGTACTTC
size: few; D: -; J: TRBJ1-1; V: TRBV5-6; CDR3: CASSLAGIGLGAFF; DNA: TGTGCCAGCAGCTTGGCGGGAATAGGTCTTGGAGCTTTCTTT
size: once; D: -; J: TRBJ2-2; V: TRBV5-1; CDR3: CASSLGLAAANTGELFF; DNA: TGCGCCAGCAGCTTGGGCCTAGCTGCCGCGAACACCGGGGAGCTGTTTTTT
size: -; D: -; J: TRBJ1-1; V: TRBV7-2; CDR3: CASSSRGVNTEAFF; DNA: TGTGCCAGCAGCTCCCGGGGAGTAAACACTGAAGCTTTCTTT
size: -; D: TRBD2; J: TRBJ2-3; V: TRBV5-1; CDR3: CASSPAGRRESSTDTQYF; DNA: TGCGCCAGCAGCCCGGCCGGGAGGCGGGAGTCTTCTACAGATACGCAGTATTTT
size: -; D: TRBD1; J: TRBJ1-2; V: TRBV6-5; CDR3: CASRDRGLERGGYTF; DNA: TGTGCCAGCCGAGACAGGGGGCTCGAAAGGGGAGGCTACACCTTC
size: -; D: -; J: TRBJ2-7; V: TRBV21-1; CDR3: CASSKDSESYEQYF; DNA: TGTGCCAGCAGCAAAGACTCTGAGTCCTACGAGCAGTACTTC
size: once; D: -; J: TRBJ2-6; V: TRBV21-1; CDR3: CASMEASANVLTF; DNA: TGTGCCAGCATGGAGGCTTCGGCCAACGTCCTGACTTTC
size: -; D: TRBD2; J: TRBJ2-1; V: TRBV28; CDR3: CASSTGGANEQFF; DNA: TGTGCCAGCAGCACCGGGGGGGCGAATGAGCAGTTCTTC
size: -; D: -; J: TRBJ2-7; V: TRBV7-9; CDR3: CASSQSTGLNEQYF; DNA: TGTGCCAGCAGCCAGAGCACAGGGCTCAACGAGCAGTACTTC
size: -; D: -; J: TRBJ2-5; V: TRBV14; CDR3: CASARGAQETQYF; DNA: TGTGCCAGCGCGAGAGGAGCCCAAGAGACCCAGTACTTC
size: -; D: -; J: TRBJ1-5; V: TRBV7-2; CDR3: CASSSFSGINQPQHF; DNA: TGTGCCAGCAGCTCATTCTCGGGGATAAATCAGCCCCAGCATTTT
size: -; D: -; J: TRBJ2-5; V: TRBV27; CDR3: CASSLKVGETQYF; DNA: TGTGCCAGCAGTTTGAAGGTCGGGGAGACCCAGTACTTC
size: -; D: -; J: TRBJ1-5; V: TRBV19; CDR3: CASSIVGQGGSQPQHF; DNA: TGTGCCAGTAGTATAGTAGGCCAGGGAGGCAGTCAGCCCCAGCATTTT
size: -; D: TRBD1; J: TRBJ2-7; V: TRBV10-3; CDR3: CAMRTGTSYEQYF; DNA: TGTGCCATGCGGACAGGGACTTCCTACGAGCAGTACTTC
size: -; D: -; J: TRBJ2-3; V: TRBV19; CDR3: CASSIATTDTQYF; DNA: TGTGCCAGTAGTATAGCTACCACAGATACGCAGTATTTT
size: -; D: -; J: TRBJ2-4; V: TRBV28; CDR3: CASTPAQGSKNIQYF; DNA: TGTGCCAGCACCCCTGCCCAGGGTTCCAAAAACATTCAGTACTTC
size: -; D: -; J: TRBJ1-4; V: TRBV7-9; CDR3: CASSPGGHEKLFF; DNA: TGTGCCAGCAGCCCGGGGGGCCATGAAAAACTGTTTTTT
size: few; D: TRBD1; J: TRBJ2-7; V: TRBV5-6; CDR3: CASSFWDSPYEQYF; DNA: TGTGCCAGCAGCTTCTGGGACAGTCCCTACGAGCAGTACTTC
size: -; D: -; J: TRBJ1-1; V: TRBV6-5; CDR3: CASSYSAAGEDTEAFF; DNA: TGTGCCAGCAGTTACTCGGCGGCAGGGGAAGACACTGAAGCTTTCTTT
size: -; D: TRBD2; J: TRBJ2-7; V: TRBV5-4; CDR3: CASSLAGGTSYEQYF; DNA: TGTGCCAGCAGCTTAGCGGGAGGGACTTCCTACGAGCAGTACTTC
size: few; D: -; J: TRBJ1-1; V: TRBV6-1; CDR3: CASRYLPGAPEAFF; DNA: TGTGCCAGCAGGTATCTCCCCGGAGCTCCTGAAGCTTTCTTT
size: few; D: TRBD1; J: TRBJ1-1; V: TRBV2; CDR3: CASSEMGTEWNTEAFF; DNA: TGTGCCAGCAGTGAAATGGGGACAGAGTGGAACACTGAAGCTTTCTTT
size: once; D: -; J: TRBJ2-6; V: TRBV9; CDR3: CASSAQTGLSGANVLTF; DNA: TGTGCCAGCAGTGCGCAAACAGGGTTATCCGGGGCCAACGTCCTGACTTTC
size: -; D: -; J: TRBJ1-2; V: TRBV2; CDR3: CASSQGEAPGGYTF; DNA: TGTGCCAGCAGCCAAGGAGAGGCCCCGGGGGGCTACACCTTC
size: -; D: TRBD1; J: TRBJ2-3; V: TRBV5-1; CDR3: CASSPGDRGLTDTQYF; DNA: TGCGCCAGCAGCCCCGGGGACAGGGGGCTGACAGATACGCAGTATTTT
size: -; D: -; J: TRBJ1-6; V: TRBV15; CDR3: CATSRDSTYNSPLHF; DNA: TGTGCCACCAGCAGAGATAGTACCTATAATTCACCCCTCCACTTT
size: -; D: TRBD2; J: TRBJ2-5; V: TRBV7-2; CDR3: CASSLDFSGGQETQYF; DNA: TGTGCCAGCAGCTTAGACTTTAGCGGGGGCCAAGAGACCCAGTACTTC
size: -; D: -; J: TRBJ1-4; V: TRBV5-6; CDR3: CASSTTGEKLFF; DNA: TGTGCCAGCAGCACGACCGGGGAAAAACTGTTTTTT
size: -; D: -; J: TRBJ2-3; V: TRBV9; CDR3: CASRPSADGDTQYF; DNA: TGTGCCAGCAGGCCCTCTGCGGATGGGGATACGCAGTATTTT
size: -; D: TRBD2; J: TRBJ2-2; V: TRBV7-2; CDR3: CASSSRTSGLNTGELFF; DNA: TGTGCCAGCAGCTCCCGGACTAGCGGTCTTAACACCGGGGAGCTGTTTTTT
size: few; D: -; J: TRBJ2-5; V: TRBV13; CDR3: CASSTPPPGEQYF; DNA: TGTGCCAGCAGCACACCCCCTCCGGGGGAGCAGTACTTC
size: -; D: -; J: TRBJ1-6; V: TRBV30; CDR3: CAWKSAERNNSPLHF; DNA: TGTGCCTGGAAGTCCGCCGAGCGAAATAATTCACCCCTCCACTTT
size: -; D: TRBD1; J: TRBJ2-2; V: TRBV7-9; CDR3: CASGLTGARYTGELFF; DNA: TGTGCCAGCGGGCTGACAGGGGCCAGATACACCGGGGAGCTGTTTTTT
size: -; D: -; J: TRBJ2-2; V: TRBV4-1; CDR3: CASSQADPTINTGELFF; DNA: TGCGCCAGCAGCCAGGCTGACCCCACTATTAACACCGGGGAGCTGTTTTTT
size: -; D: -; J: TRBJ1-2; V: TRBV15; CDR3: CATSSRVDYGYTF; DNA: TGTGCCACCAGCAGCCGGGTGGACTATGGCTACACCTTC
size: -; D: -; J: TRBJ2-5; V: TRBV5-4; CDR3: CASSLEVGAETQYF; DNA: TGTGCCAGCAGCTTGGAGGTGGGGGCAGAGACCCAGTACTTC
size: -; D: TRBD2; J: TRBJ2-6; V: TRBV27; CDR3: CASSSGGAGANVLTF; DNA: TGTGCCAGCTCATCGGGGGGGGCTGGGGCCAACGTCCTGACTTTC
size: -; D: -; J: TRBJ2-2; V: TRBV6-6; CDR3: CASEGQPPNTGELFF; DNA: TGTGCCAGCGAAGGACAGCCTCCGAACACCGGGGAGCTGTTTTTT
size: once; D: -; J: TRBJ2-7; V: TRBV4-1; CDR3: CASSQARRQGTYEQYF; DNA: TGCGCCAGCAGCCAAGCTCGACGGCAGGGGACCTACGAGCAGTACTTC
size: -; D: -; J: TRBJ2-2; V: TRBV30; CDR3: CAWRPRGRTGELFF; DNA: TGTGCCTGGAGGCCCAGGGGCAGGACCGGGGAGCTGTTTTTT
size: -; D: -; J: TRBJ2-1; V: TRBV27; CDR3: CASSVVRGSGNEQFF; DNA: TGTGCCAGCAGTGTGGTCAGGGGAAGTGGCAATGAGCAGTTCTTC
size: -; D: TRBD1; J: TRBJ2-2; V: TRBV12-5; CDR3: CASGLTGANTGELFF; DNA: TGTGCTAGTGGTTTGACAGGGGCGAACACCGGGGAGCTGTTTTTT
size: -; D: -; J: TRBJ2-6; V: TRBV7-2; CDR3: CASSPPSAGANVLTF; DNA: TGTGCCAGCAGCCCGCCATCGGCTGGGGCCAACGTCCTGACTTTC
size: once; D: -; J: TRBJ2-7; V: TRBV19; CDR3: CASSMSGTGLRQYF; DNA: TGTGCCAGTAGTATGTCCGGAACGGGACTCCGGCAGTACTTC
size: -; D: -; J: TRBJ1-4; V: TRBV6-1; CDR3: CASSERGGGRSEKLFF; DNA: TGTGCCAGCAGTGAAAGAGGGGGGGGCAGGAGTGAAAAACTGTTTTTT
size: -; D: TRBD1; J: TRBJ1-1; V: TRBV5-1; CDR3: CASSPGQGPNTEAFF; DNA: TGCGCCAGCAGCCCGGGACAGGGCCCTAACACTGAAGCTTTCTTT
size: -; D: TRBD1; J: TRBJ1-2; V: TRBV12-5; CDR3: CASGATGANYGYTF; DNA: TGTGCTAGTGGTGCTACAGGGGCTAACTATGGCTACACCTTC
size: -; D: -; J: TRBJ1-1; V: TRBV5-5; CDR3: CASSLEAGEAFF; DNA: TGTGCCAGCAGCTTGGAGGCGGGCGAAGCTTTCTTT
size: -; D: -; J: TRBJ2-5; V: TRBV5-6; CDR3: CASSLAARRRIQETQYF; DNA: TGTGCCAGCAGCTTGGCGGCAAGGCGGAGAATCCAAGAGACCCAGTACTTC